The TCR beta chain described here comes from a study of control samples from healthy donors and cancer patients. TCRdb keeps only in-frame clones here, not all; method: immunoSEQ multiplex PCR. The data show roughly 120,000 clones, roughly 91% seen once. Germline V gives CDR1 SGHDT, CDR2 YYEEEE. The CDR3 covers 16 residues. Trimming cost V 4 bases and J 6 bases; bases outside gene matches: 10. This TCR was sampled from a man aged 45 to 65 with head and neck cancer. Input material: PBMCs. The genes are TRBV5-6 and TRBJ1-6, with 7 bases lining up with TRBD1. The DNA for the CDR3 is TGTGCCAGCAGCAAACACATAGGACAGGTTAATTCACCCCTCCACTTT. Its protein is CASSKHIGQVNSPLHF.